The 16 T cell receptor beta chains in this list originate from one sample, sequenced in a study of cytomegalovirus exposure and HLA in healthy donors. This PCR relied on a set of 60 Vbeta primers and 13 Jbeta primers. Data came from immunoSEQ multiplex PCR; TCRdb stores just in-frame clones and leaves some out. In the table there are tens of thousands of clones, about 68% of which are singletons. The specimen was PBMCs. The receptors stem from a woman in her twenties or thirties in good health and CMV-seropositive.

The DNA of the CDR3 is TGTGCCAGCAGTTACTCGGGACAGGGGGCAACCCAGTACTTC. Amino acids: CASSYSGQGATQYF. The chain employs TRBV6-5 and TRBJ2-5; 12 bases line up with TRBD1. With 0 bases clipped from V and 8 bases from J, the junction kept 1 base outside the gene matches. There are 14 residues in the CDR3. Germline V gene data show CDR1 as MNHEY and CDR2 as SVGAGI.

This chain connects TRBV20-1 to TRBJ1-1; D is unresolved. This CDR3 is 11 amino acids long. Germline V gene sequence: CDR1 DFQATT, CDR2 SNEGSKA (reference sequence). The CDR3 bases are TGCAGCCCCCGCAGGAACACTGAAGCTTTCTTT. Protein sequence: CSPRRNTEAFF.

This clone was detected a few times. The CDR3 is CASSPGFGTEAFF. Here the CDR3 DNA reads TGTGCCAGTAGTCCGGGTTTTGGCACTGAAGCTTTCTTT. The rearrangement joins TRBV19 to TRBJ1-1; no firm D call. V shed 5 bases and J shed 4 bases, with 11 bases lying between them. The CDR3 has 13 amino acids. Germline values: CDR1 LNHDA, CDR2 SQIVND (reference sequence). The whole variable domain, remainder taken from reference TRBV19 and TRBJ1-1, is DGGITQSPKYLFRKEGQNVTLSCEQNLNHDAMYWYRQDPGQGLRLIYYSQIVNDFQKGDIAEGYSVSREKKESFPLTVTSAQKNPTAFYLCASSPGFGTEAFFGQGTRLTVV.

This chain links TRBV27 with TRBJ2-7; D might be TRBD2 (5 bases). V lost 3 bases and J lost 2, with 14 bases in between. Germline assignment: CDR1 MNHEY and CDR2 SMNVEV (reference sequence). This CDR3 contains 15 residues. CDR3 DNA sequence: TGTGCCAGCAGTTTTTCGACTAATATCGCCTACGAGCAGTACTTC. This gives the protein CASSFSTNIAYEQYF.

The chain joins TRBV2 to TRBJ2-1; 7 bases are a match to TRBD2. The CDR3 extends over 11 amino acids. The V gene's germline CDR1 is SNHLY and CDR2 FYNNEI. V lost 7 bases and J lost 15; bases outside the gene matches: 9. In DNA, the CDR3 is TGTGCCAGCAAGGAGCTAGCGGTCCCGTTCTTC. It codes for CASKELAVPFF.

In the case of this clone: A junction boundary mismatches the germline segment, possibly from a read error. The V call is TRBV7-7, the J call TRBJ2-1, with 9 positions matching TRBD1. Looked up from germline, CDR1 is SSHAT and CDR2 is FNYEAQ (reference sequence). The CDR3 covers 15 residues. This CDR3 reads CASSLGQGYYNEQFF. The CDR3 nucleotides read TGTGCTAGCAGCCTGGGACAGGGATACTACAATGAGCAGTTCTTC.

The CDR3 DNA reads as TGTGCCAGCAGTTTCGGGAGAGATACGCAGTATTTT. Protein sequence: CASSFGRDTQYF. J is TRBJ2-3 and V is TRBV6-6; a weak D match, TRBD2 (6 bases). Germline loops: CDR1 MNHNY, CDR2 SVGAGI (reference sequence). This CDR3 region has 12 residues. V lost 4 bases and J 5 bases, leaving 7 bases between the germline ends.

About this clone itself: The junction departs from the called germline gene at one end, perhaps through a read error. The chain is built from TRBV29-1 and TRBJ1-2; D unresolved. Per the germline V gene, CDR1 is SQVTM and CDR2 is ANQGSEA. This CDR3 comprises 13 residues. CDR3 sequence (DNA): TGCAGCGTTGTAGGATGGGCGGACTATGGCTACCCCTTC. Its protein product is CSVVGWADYGYPF. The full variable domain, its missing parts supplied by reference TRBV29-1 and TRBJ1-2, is SAVISQKPSRDICQRGTSLTIQCQVDSQVTMMFWYRQQPGQSLTLIATANQGSEATYESGFVIDKFPISRPNLTFSTLTVSNMSPEDSSIYLCSVVGWADYGYPFGSGTRLTVV.

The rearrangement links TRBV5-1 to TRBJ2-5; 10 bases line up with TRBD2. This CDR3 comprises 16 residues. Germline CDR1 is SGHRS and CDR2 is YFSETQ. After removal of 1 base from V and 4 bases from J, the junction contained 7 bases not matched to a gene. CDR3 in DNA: TGCGCCAGCAGCTTGTCTCCTAGCGGGAGCTCAGAGACCCAGTACTTC. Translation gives CASSLSPSGSSETQYF. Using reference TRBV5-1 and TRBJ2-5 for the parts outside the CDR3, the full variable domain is KAGVTQTPRYLIKTRGQQVTLSCSPISGHRSVSWYQQTPGQGLQFLFEYFSETQRNKGNFPGRFSGRQFSNSRSEMNVSTLELGDSALYLCASSLSPSGSSETQYFGPGTRLLVL.

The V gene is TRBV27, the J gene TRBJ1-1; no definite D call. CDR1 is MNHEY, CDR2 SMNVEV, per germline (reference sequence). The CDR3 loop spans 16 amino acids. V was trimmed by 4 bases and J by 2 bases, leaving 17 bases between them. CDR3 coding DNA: TGTGCCAGCAGTTCATTGAGGGCTTTAATTAACACTGAAGCTTTCTTT. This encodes CASSSLRALINTEAFF.

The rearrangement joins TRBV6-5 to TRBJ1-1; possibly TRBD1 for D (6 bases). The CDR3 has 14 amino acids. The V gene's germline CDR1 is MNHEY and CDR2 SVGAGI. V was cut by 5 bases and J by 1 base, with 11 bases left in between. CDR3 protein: CASSRGRGNTEAFF. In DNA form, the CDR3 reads TGTGCCAGCAGTAGGGGGAGGGGGAACACTGAAGCTTTCTTT.

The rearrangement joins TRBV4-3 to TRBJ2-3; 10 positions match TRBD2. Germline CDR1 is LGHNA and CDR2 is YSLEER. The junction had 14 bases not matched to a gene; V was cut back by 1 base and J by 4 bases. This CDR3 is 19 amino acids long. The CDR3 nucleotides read TGCGCCAGCAGCCAAGGAGGGTCAGGGGAGCGGGAGGGTCCAGATACGCAGTATTTT. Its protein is CASSQGGSGEREGPDTQYF.

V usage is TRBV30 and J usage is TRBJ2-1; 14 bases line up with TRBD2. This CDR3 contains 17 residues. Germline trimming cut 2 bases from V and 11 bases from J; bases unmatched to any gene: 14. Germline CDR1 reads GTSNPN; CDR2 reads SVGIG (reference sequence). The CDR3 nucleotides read TGTGCCTGGAGTTTAGGCCTGGGACTAGCGGGAGAGGGAAAGCAGTTCTTC. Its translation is CAWSLGLGLAGEGKQFF.

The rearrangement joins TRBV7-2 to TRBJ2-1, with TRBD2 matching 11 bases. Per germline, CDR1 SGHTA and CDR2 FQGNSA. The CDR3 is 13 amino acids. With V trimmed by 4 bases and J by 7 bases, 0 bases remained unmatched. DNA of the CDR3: TGTGCCAGCAGCTGGACTAGCGGGAATGAGCAGTTCTTC. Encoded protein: CASSWTSGNEQFF.

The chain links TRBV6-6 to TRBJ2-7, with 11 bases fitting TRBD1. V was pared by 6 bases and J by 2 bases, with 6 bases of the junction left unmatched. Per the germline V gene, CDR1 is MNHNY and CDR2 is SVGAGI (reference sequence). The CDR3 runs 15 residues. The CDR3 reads CASRLSGQGAYEQYF. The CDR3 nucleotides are TGTGCCAGCAGGCTCTCGGGACAGGGGGCCTACGAGCAGTACTTC.

The CDR3 nucleotides are TGTGCCAGCTCCCCCCACAGGGTCGTCCGAAACGAGCAGTACTTC. The encoded protein is CASSPHRVVRNEQYF. The chain links TRBV7-6 to TRBJ2-7, with D perhaps matching TRBD1 (6 bases). The V gene lost 8 bases and the J gene lost 5 bases, with 22 bases spanning the gap. The CDR3 loop spans 15 amino acids. Germline lookup yields CDR1 SGHVS and CDR2 FNYEAQ.